The rows below give T cell receptor beta chains drawn from one sample of a study of blood T cell repertoires in COVID-19. The data were produced by immunoSEQ multiplex PCR, yet TCRdb's version contains in-frame clones alone and is incomplete. The data hold roughly 120,000 clones, with about 92% observed a single time. Sequenced material: peripheral blood. The receptors shown here come from a man aged 55 to 70 with COVID-19, enrolled during active disease. The CDR3 runs from the conserved cysteine through the conserved F or W. Each record gives: clone size, D gene, J gene, V gene, CDR3 DNA, CDR3 protein. A D gene is named only where the DNA matches it firmly. Clone size is stated in some rows and not others, as once, few, many or a class when expanded.

>NA|TRBD1|TRBJ1-5|TRBV19
TGTGCCAGTAAACCCGGGACAGGGTACAATCAGCCCCAGCATTTT
CASKPGTGYNQPQHF
>NA|TRBD1|TRBJ1-6|TRBV18
TGTGCCAGCTCACCCAGTCAGGGGGGAAATTCACCCCTCCACTTT
CASSPSQGGNSPLHF
>NA|TRBD1|TRBJ1-1|TRBV10-3
TGTGCCATCAGTGAGCGGACAGGGACTGAAGCTTTCTTT
CAISERTGTEAFF
>once|NA|TRBJ1-1|TRBV28
TGTGCCAGCAGTTTCGTCAGCACTGAAGCTTTCTTT
CASSFVSTEAFF
>NA|TRBD1|TRBJ2-7|TRBV27
TGTGCCAGCAGTTACGGACAGGCCTACGAGCAGTACTTC
CASSYGQAYEQYF
>NA|NA|TRBJ1-5|TRBV7-8
TGTGCCAGCAGCCTTGACAGATCCCAGCCCCAGCATTTT
CASSLDRSQPQHF
>NA|NA|TRBJ2-5|TRBV5-1
TGCGCCAGCAGCTTGGCGGACGGGAGAGGCGAAGAGACCCAGTACTTC
CASSLADGRGEETQYF
>NA|TRBD1|TRBJ1-4|TRBV4-2
TGTGCCAGCAGCACTGGACAGGGGGGTGAAAAACTGTTTTTT
CASSTGQGGEKLFF
>NA|NA|TRBJ2-1|TRBV11-2
TGTGCCAGCAGCTTAGTTCTGATTCAGGGAAATGAGCAGTTCTTC
CASSLVLIQGNEQFF
>NA|NA|TRBJ2-7|TRBV7-2
TGTGCCAGCAGAGGGGGTTCGGATTTAGCCTACGAGCAGTACTTC
CASRGGSDLAYEQYF
>NA|NA|TRBJ2-1|TRBV6-6
TGTGCCAGCAGTTACGCCTCCGGGGTCGATGAGCAGTTCTTC
CASSYASGVDEQFF
>NA|NA|TRBJ2-7|TRBV12-3/TRBV12-4
TGTGCCAGCAGCCGGACAGTCTCCTACGAGCAGTACTTC
CASSRTVSYEQYF
>once|TRBD2|TRBJ2-1|TRBV18
TGTGCCAGCTCACTGGTGGGAGCGGGAGGCTCCTACAATGAGCAGTTCTTC
CASSLVGAGGSYNEQFF
>NA|NA|TRBJ2-1|TRBV18
TGTGCCAGCTCACCACCGGGTAAAATGCAGGCTCGCGATGAGCAGTTCTTC
CASSPPGKMQARDEQFF
>NA|NA|TRBJ2-1|TRBV6-2/TRBV6-3
TGTGCCAGCAGTAACGGGAAGCAGTTCTTC
CASSNGKQFF
>NA|TRBD1|TRBJ1-1|TRBV19
TGTGCCAGTGGGGACAGGACGAACACTGAAGCTTTCTTT
CASGDRTNTEAFF
>NA|TRBD1|TRBJ2-1|TRBV28
TGTGCCAGCAGGCCGACAGGGCCGAATGAGCAGTTCTTC
CASRPTGPNEQFF
>NA|NA|TRBJ2-4|TRBV5-4
TGTGCCAGCAGTCCTAGCCTGGGAAACATTCAGTACTTC
CASSPSLGNIQYF
>NA|NA|TRBJ1-1|TRBV6-1
TGTGCCAGCAGTGAAGATGTGGGGGACTCTGAAGCTTTCTTT
CASSEDVGDSEAFF
>NA|NA|TRBJ1-6|TRBV9
TGTGCCAGCAGCGTGAGGGTCGGGAATTCACCCCTCCACTTT
CASSVRVGNSPLHF
>NA|TRBD1|TRBJ1-1|TRBV4-1
TGCGCCAGCAGCCAAGACAGGGGGCAGAGGACTGAAGCTTTCTTT
CASSQDRGQRTEAFF
>NA|NA|TRBJ1-3|TRBV9
TGTGCCAGCAGCGTAGATATGGTAGGGGACACCATATATTTT
CASSVDMVGDTIYF
>NA|NA|TRBJ2-1|TRBV4-3
TGCGCCAGCAGCCAAGATTCCCGCCAGGAGCAGTTCTTC
CASSQDSRQEQFF
>NA|NA|TRBJ2-5|TRBV5-4
TGTGCCAGCAGCTTGGCCGGGGGTGGGGAGACCCAGTACTTC
CASSLAGGGETQYF
>NA|NA|TRBJ1-6|TRBV6-5
TGTGCCAGCAGTAAGCTACAGATCAATAATTCACCCCTCCACTTT
CASSKLQINNSPLHF
>NA|TRBD2|TRBJ2-1|TRBV6-1
TGTGCCAGCAGTGATGTGGGAGGGTACAATGAGCAGTTCTTC
CASSDVGGYNEQFF
>NA|NA|TRBJ1-1|TRBV27
TGTGCCAGCAGTTTAGGAAGGGGAAGAACTGAAGCTTTCTTT
CASSLGRGRTEAFF
>NA|TRBD1|TRBJ1-2|TRBV28
TGTGCCAGCAGGGGACAGGGAAAGGGGGCTGAAGGCTACACCTTC
CASRGQGKGAEGYTF
>NA|TRBD1|TRBJ2-5|TRBV2
TGTGCCAGCAGCTCTGACAGGGCCCAAGAGACCCAGTACTTC
CASSSDRAQETQYF
>NA|TRBD2|TRBJ2-7|TRBV28
TGTGCCAGCAGTTTTCTAGCGGGAGGAGAGCAGTACTTC
CASSFLAGGEQYF
>NA|TRBD1|TRBJ1-4|TRBV30
TGTGCCTGGAGTGTGTCGGGACAGGGGGATGAAAAACTGTTTTTT
CAWSVSGQGDEKLFF
>NA|TRBD2|TRBJ2-7|TRBV7-6
TGTGCCAGCAGCCGCGGGACTAGCGGGACCTACGAGCAGTACTTC
CASSRGTSGTYEQYF
>NA|TRBD1|TRBJ1-5|TRBV5-8
TGTGCCAGCAGGACAGGGGGCCAGCCCCAGCATTTT
CASRTGGQPQHF
>NA|TRBD1|TRBJ1-5|TRBV18
TGTGCCAGCTCCCTGGGACAGGGAAATCAGCCCCAGCATTTT
CASSLGQGNQPQHF
>once|NA|TRBJ2-1|TRBV28
TGTGCCAGCACCCCCTGGGGAATCCCCGACAGTGAGCAGTTCTTC
CASTPWGIPDSEQFF
>NA|TRBD2|TRBJ2-7|TRBV5-1
TGCGCCAGCAGCTTGGCAATATCTGGTTCGGGACTAGGAATCTACGAGCAGTACTTC
CASSLAISGSGLGIYEQYF
>NA|NA|TRBJ2-7|TRBV12-5
TGTGCTAGTGCCACCGGGGACGAGCAGTACTTC
CASATGDEQYF